One TCR beta chain is described in this entry. Its antigen is not identified. The entry originates in a study of T-cell reconstitution after alpha-beta-depleted transplantation in children. The study, taken as a whole, reports: Newly produced T cells mostly provided counts and TCRbeta diversity after one year, as hyperexpanded clones declined. Two months or so post-transplant, alpha-beta T cells reportedly derived from several hundred expanded graft clones.

V lost 5 bases to trimming and J lost 3 bases; unmatched junction nucleotides: 6. Germline CDR1 and CDR2: LNHDA and SQIVND (reference sequence). The CDR3 is 15 amino acids. As it was prepared, the TCRbeta library received unique molecular identifiers. TCRdb processed the PCR reads anew with MiXCR; each CDR3 protein has one entry. The table includes around 210,000 distinct CDR3 sequences, 6.6% detected once. The J gene is TRBJ2-7, the V gene TRBV19, with 11 bases aligning to TRBD2. The TCR was taken from a boy aged 2 to 10 with acute lymphoblastic leukemia, due to receive a stem cell transplant. Source: PBMCs, taken before TCRalphabeta/CD19-depleted stem cell transplant. The CDR3 DNA reads TGTGCCAGTAGTGATCCGGGACTAGCGGACTACGAGCAGTACTTC. Translated, it gives CASSDPGLADYEQYF.